This T cell receptor (beta chain) was observed in a study of graft-versus-host responses after intestinal transplantation. Study-wide background: Isolated intestinal, liver-intestinal, or multivisceral transplants had been given to the recipients. Study conclusions and caveats: Graft-donor T cell macrochimerism in patients accompanied high graft-versus-host to host-versus-graft clonal ratios in allografts. Researchers found GvH clones in recipient marrow, and some showed up first in ileum or blood. Early post-transplant declines in HvG were associated with peak levels of circulating GvH clones.

The germline V gene has CDR1 SGHVS and CDR2 FNYEAQ. The CDR3 spans 15 residues. V trimming: 5 bases; J trimming: 4 bases; junction bases outside the gene matches: 3. Assay used: immunoSEQ multiplex PCR; TCRdb lists only in-frame clones, some missing. The repertoire has more than 85,000 clones, approximately 92% of them found once; the top ten carry roughly 0.5%. Remarks on this clone: The antigen remains unidentified.

The chain uses TRBV7-6 and TRBJ1-5; 12 bases agree with TRBD1. The sequenced sample was unstimulated CD8+ T cells sorted from spleen or lymph node cells, obtained before intestinal transplant. This receptor was obtained from a human donor who received an intestinal transplant. CDR3 loop: CASSPGQGANQPQHF. In nucleotides, the CDR3 is TGTGCCAGCAGCCCGGGACAGGGGGCGAATCAGCCCCAGCATTTT.